These T cell receptor beta chains were read from a single sample in a study of cytomegalovirus exposure and HLA in healthy donors. The table came from immunoSEQ multiplex PCR; TCRdb's copy has only in-frame clones and leaves some out. The data show about 100,000 clones, roughly 80% seen once. The sequenced material came from PBMCs. These receptors were taken from a woman between 55 and 75 years old in good health and CMV-seronegative. The CDR3 runs from the conserved cysteine through the conserved F or W. Each record gives: J gene, clone size, D gene, V gene, CDR3 DNA, CDR3 protein. D genes are given only for firm matches. For some rows the clone size is stated as once, few or many, or as a class when expanded; others skip it.

TRBJ2-5 - TRBD2 TRBV6-5 TGTGCCAGCAGCCTCGGACTAGCCCCCGGAGAGACCCAGTACTTC CASSLGLAPGETQYF
TRBJ2-3 - - TRBV18 TGTGCCAGCTCACGAGGAGGGACAGCCAGCACAGATACGCAGTATTTT CASSRGGTASTDTQYF
TRBJ1-1 - - TRBV7-6 TGTGCCAGCAGCTCGTTGGGGGGGGGCGGGAACACTGAAGCTTTCTTT CASSSLGGGGNTEAFF
TRBJ1-1 - - TRBV7-8 TGTGCCAGCAGCACGACAGTGAACACTGAAGCTTTCTTT CASSTTVNTEAFF
TRBJ1-2 - - TRBV6-1 TGTGCCAGCAGTGAAAGGACTGGTGGCTACACCTTC CASSERTGGYTF
TRBJ1-1 - - TRBV9 TGTGCCAGCCAGAGGATCATGAACACTGAAGCTTTCTTT CASQRIMNTEAFF
TRBJ1-5 - - TRBV7-8 TGTGCCAGCAGCTTAGACTCTTATAGCAATCAGCCCCAGCATTTT CASSLDSYSNQPQHF
TRBJ1-5 - TRBD1 TRBV2 TGTGCCAGCAGTGTAGACAGGGCGGGCAATCAGCCCCAGCATTTT CASSVDRAGNQPQHF
TRBJ2-5 - TRBD1 TRBV10-2 TGCGCCAGCAGTGAGTCGGGAGGACAGGGAACGCAGACCCAGTACTTC CASSESGGQGTQTQYF
TRBJ1-2 - TRBD1 TRBV19 TGTGCCAGTAGTTTAACAGGGGGGCGTGGAGATGGCTACACCTTC CASSLTGGRGDGYTF
TRBJ2-7 - - TRBV6-1 TGTGCCAGCAGTGCGAAGGCTAGCAATGACGTCGAGCAGTACTTC CASSAKASNDVEQYF
TRBJ2-5 - - TRBV30 TGTGCCTGGAGTTACAGGGAAGAGACCCAGTACTTC CAWSYREETQYF
TRBJ1-5 - - TRBV2 TGTGCCAGCAGAAGGGTCAGCGGACAGCCCCAGCATTTT CASRRVSGQPQHF
TRBJ2-3 - - TRBV7-9 TGTGCCAGCAGCTTAATCGGCGGACACACAGATACGCAGTATTTT CASSLIGGHTDTQYF
TRBJ1-5 - - TRBV5-1 TGCGCCAGCAGATCCAGACCGGGTACCGAGCAGCCCCAGCATTTT CASRSRPGTEQPQHF
TRBJ1-1 - TRBD1 TRBV19 TGTGCCAGTAGTATCGACAGGGACACTGAAGCTTTCTTT CASSIDRDTEAFF
TRBJ1-4 - - TRBV28 TGTGCCAGCAGTTTGCGGGGGCCGAGTGATGAAAAACTGTTTTTT CASSLRGPSDEKLFF
TRBJ2-1 - - TRBV29-1 TGCAGCGCGGACCCGGCGGGATACAATGAGCAGTTCTTC CSADPAGYNEQFF
TRBJ2-5 - - TRBV14 TGTGCCAGCAGCCCCCGAGGGCGGCCCCAAGAGACCCAGTACTTC CASSPRGRPQETQYF
TRBJ2-1 - TRBD2 TRBV29-1 TGCAGCGGGAGCGGGAGGCACAATGAGCAGTTCTTC CSGSGRHNEQFF
TRBJ2-6 few TRBD1 TRBV29-1 TGCAGCGTTGATTCGAGGGACAGGCTCTCTGGGGCCAACGTCCTGACTTTC CSVDSRDRLSGANVLTF
TRBJ1-1 - - TRBV4-1 TGCGCCAGCAGCCAAGGCCCCAGGGTAGTCACTGAAGCTTTCTTT CASSQGPRVVTEAFF
TRBJ2-2 - - TRBV5-4 TGTGCCAGCAGCCCGGGGATTTGGGGCGGGGAGCTGTTTTTT CASSPGIWGGELFF
TRBJ1-3 - - TRBV9 TGTGCCAGCAGCGCCCACTCGGGCTCTGGAAACACCATATATTTT CASSAHSGSGNTIYF
TRBJ2-3 - TRBD2 TRBV10-3 TGTGCCATCAGTGACCTAATTGGGAGGGTGCTGGCAGATACGCAGTATTTT CAISDLIGRVLADTQYF
TRBJ2-2 - - TRBV5-1 TGCGCCAGCAGCACCGGGACAAACACCGGGGAGCTGTTTTTT CASSTGTNTGELFF
TRBJ1-2 - TRBD1 TRBV2 TGTGCCAGCAGCGCCGAAGGGGGCTGGTCTTATAGCTATGGCTACACCTTC CASSAEGGWSYSYGYTF
TRBJ2-7 - - TRBV18 TGTGCCAGCTCACAACTCGACAGGTGGACCTACGAGCAGTACTTC CASSQLDRWTYEQYF
TRBJ1-2 few - TRBV2 TGTGCCAGCAGTGCCGAGGCCTATGGCTACACCTTC CASSAEAYGYTF
TRBJ2-5 - TRBD2 TRBV5-1 TGCGCCAGCGGGACTAGCGGGACGTACCAAGAGACCCAGTACTTC CASGTSGTYQETQYF
TRBJ2-7 - TRBD2 TRBV6-5 TGTGCCAGCAGTTACTCCGGGGGGGGGTACTCCTACGAGCAGTACTTC CASSYSGGGYSYEQYF
TRBJ2-7 - TRBD2 TRBV5-4 TGTGCCAGCAGCCCCACGCGGGGGAACGAAGTGGGCGAGCAGTACTTC CASSPTRGNEVGEQYF
TRBJ2-7 - - TRBV2 TGTGCCAGCAGTGGGGGAACAGGGGGAGGGGCCTACGAGCAGTACTTC CASSGGTGGGAYEQYF
TRBJ2-7 - TRBD1 TRBV4-3 TGCGCCAGCAGCCAAGATCGGCAGGGGGCAGCCGAGCAGTACTTC CASSQDRQGAAEQYF
TRBJ1-5 - - TRBV5-6 TGTGCCAGCAGCTTGAAGCGCAGGGGCTCCGATCAGCCCCAGCATTTT CASSLKRRGSDQPQHF
TRBJ2-7 - TRBD2 TRBV9 TGTGCCAGCAGCGTGGATAGCGGGAGCGAGCAGTACTTC CASSVDSGSEQYF
TRBJ1-3 - - TRBV10-3 TGTGCCATCGGGCAATCCTCTGGAAACACCATATATTTT CAIGQSSGNTIYF
TRBJ2-7 - TRBD1 TRBV7-2 TGTGCCAGCAGCACCGGGACAGCCTACGAGCAGTACTTC CASSTGTAYEQYF
TRBJ2-1 - - TRBV15 TGTGCCACCAGCAGAGATAAATCGGGTGGCAATGAGCAGTTCTTC CATSRDKSGGNEQFF
TRBJ1-2 - - TRBV7-9 TGTGCCAGCAGCTTAATGAGGGCGGACCGGAATGGCTACACCTTC CASSLMRADRNGYTF
TRBJ2-2 few - TRBV7-9 TGTGCCAGCAGCTTTCCCCGGACAGCCCCGAACACCGGGGAGCTGTTTTTT CASSFPRTAPNTGELFF
TRBJ1-1 few - TRBV28 TGTGCCAGCAGCTCCTCCCAGGGAACTGAAGCTTTCTTT CASSSSQGTEAFF
TRBJ1-2 - - TRBV7-9 TGTGCCAGCAGCTTAGCAGCGTCCGGCTACACCTTC CASSLAASGYTF
TRBJ2-1 - TRBD2 TRBV7-2 TGTGCCAGCAGCTTAGGCGGGAGGGCCCTCGATGAGCAGTTCTTC CASSLGGRALDEQFF
TRBJ2-3 - TRBD2 TRBV2 TGTGCCAGCACAGCCGGGACTAGATTTCCAGATACGCAGTATTTT CASTAGTRFPDTQYF
TRBJ2-1 few TRBD1 TRBV7-2 TGTGCCAGCAGTCCCGACAGGGCCTCCTACAATGAGCAGTTCTTC CASSPDRASYNEQFF
TRBJ2-1 - - TRBV5-1 TGCGCCAGCAGCTTGGGGGGCGGCCCCCGGCTGGATGAGCAGTTCTTC CASSLGGGPRLDEQFF
TRBJ2-7 - TRBD1 TRBV4-3 TGCGCCAGCAGCCCCGCACTACAGGGGGCTCCCCGTTGGTTGAACTTC CASSPALQGAPRWLNF
TRBJ2-5 - TRBD1 TRBV6-6 TGTGCCAGCAGTAACCGGGACAGGGGTATAGAGACCCAGTACTTC CASSNRDRGIETQYF
TRBJ2-7 - - TRBV4-1 TGCGCCAGCAGCCCCGAAGGGGTATTCTACGAGCAGTACTTC CASSPEGVFYEQYF
TRBJ2-3 - - TRBV5-1 TGCGCCAGCAGCTTGCTAGCCGAGGATACGCAGTATTTT CASSLLAEDTQYF